This T cell receptor (beta chain) was observed in a study of blood T cell repertoires in COVID-19. As for the study in general: From T cells, B-cell-depleted T cells, or PBMCs came the material, which was cDNA or gDNA.

Assay: immunoSEQ multiplex PCR; the TCRdb copy retains only in-frame clones and omits some. This table has fewer than 65,000 clones, roughly 80% appearing once. This clone has only one observation. The CDR3 contains 12 residues. V was clipped by 6 bases and J by 8 bases, with 11 bases between them. The receptor's source is a human donor in a cohort sampled during active COVID-19. Sequenced: peripheral blood. This sequence joins TRBV12-3 or TRBV12-4 and TRBJ2-1; no definite D call. CDR3 amino acids: CASSSFYDEQFF. In DNA, the CDR3 is TGTGCCAGCAGCTCCTTCTATGATGAGCAGTTCTTC.